This entry lists 19 T cell receptor beta chains sequenced from one sample in a study of blood T cell repertoires in COVID-19. Assay used: immunoSEQ multiplex PCR; TCRdb lists only in-frame clones, some missing. This sample has around 220,000 clones, with roughly 84% found just once. Sample: peripheral blood. The receptor set was obtained from a woman in her thirties or forties with active or convalescent COVID-19.

The chain is built from TRBV28 and TRBJ1-5; 7 nucleotides line up with TRBD1. The CDR3 sequence is 15 residues long. The ends lost 7 bases at V and 3 bases at J; junction bases unmatched: 9. Germline V CDR1 and CDR2: MDHEN, SYDVKM. The CDR3 sequence is CASTLSGTANQPQHF. CDR3 in DNA: TGTGCCAGCACCCTATCCGGGACAGCCAATCAGCCCCAGCATTTT.

CDR3 nucleotide sequence: TGTGCCAGTAGTCCGGACAGGGGGAATGAAAAACTGTTTTTT. As protein: CASSPDRGNEKLFF. This rearrangement joins TRBV19 to TRBJ1-4; 10 bases fit TRBD1. The CDR3 is 14 residues long. Germline trimming cut 5 bases from V and 5 bases from J; bases unmatched to any gene: 2. Germline V gene lookup returns CDR1 LNHDA and CDR2 SQIVND (reference sequence).

The chain joins TRBV5-1 to TRBJ2-7, with 10 bases identical to TRBD1. V shed 4 bases and J 8 bases; nucleotides not matched to a gene: 9. The length of the CDR3 is 14 residues. Germline lookup yields CDR1 SGHRS and CDR2 YFSETQ. CDR3 sequence: CASSAGTGDLKQYF. CDR3 DNA: TGCGCCAGCAGCGCCGGGACAGGGGACCTCAAGCAGTACTTC.

J is TRBJ1-1 and V is TRBV5-6; 7 positions match TRBD1. Trimming cost V 1 base and J 4 bases; bases outside gene matches: 7. Germline loops: CDR1 SGHDT, CDR2 YYEEEE. The CDR3 runs 15 residues. The CDR3 DNA reads TGTGCCAGCAGCTTGTTGACAGGGTCGTTCACTGAAGCTTTCTTT. This encodes CASSLLTGSFTEAFF.

There are many counts of this clone. This chain joins TRBV2 and TRBJ2-7; D call uncertain. This CDR3 spans 11 amino acids. Germline V gene lookup returns CDR1 SNHLY and CDR2 FYNNEI. Trimming cost V 8 bases and J 9 bases, with 14 bases left between them. The CDR3 reads CASGPGSGQYF. CDR3 bases: TGTGCCAGCGGTCCCGGTTCTGGGCAGTACTTC.

This clone was observed a single time. The V call is TRBV4-1, the J call TRBJ1-1, with a weak D call TRBD1 (6 bases). Germline V gene lookup returns CDR1 MGHRA and CDR2 YSYEKL. This CDR3 is built from 13 residues. Trimming removed 4 bases at V and 5 bases at J, with 11 bases between. CDR3 in DNA: TGCGCCAGCAGCCGGGGGCCTAGAACTGAAGCTTTCTTT. The encoded protein is CASSRGPRTEAFF.

V and J are TRBV3-1 (or the pseudogene TRBV3-2) and TRBJ2-2; 9 nucleotides match TRBD2. In germline, CDR1 is LGHDT, CDR2 YNNKEL (reference sequence). The CDR3 sequence is 15 residues long. The ends lost 5 bases at V and 7 bases at J; junction bases unmatched: 8. The CDR3 region has the DNA TGTGCCAGCAGCTTACGGACTAGCGTTGGCGGGGAGCTGTTTTTT. Amino acid sequence: CASSLRTSVGGELFF.

As concerns this clone: Other nucleotide sequences from this sample produce the same CDR3. V gene TRBV5-1 combines with J gene TRBJ1-4; 7 bases are shared with TRBD1. V dropped 0 bases and J dropped 8; count of bases not matched to a gene: 4. CDR1 is SGHRS, CDR2 YFSETQ, per germline. The CDR3 consists of 14 residues. The CDR3: CASSLGQGGEKLFF. The DNA for the CDR3 is TGCGCCAGCAGCTTGGGACAGGGCGGCGAAAAACTGTTTTTT.

The chain has TRBV5-1 and TRBJ2-5; perhaps TRBD1 as D (5 bases). The CDR3 covers 15 residues. CDR1 and CDR2 from the germline V gene are SGHRS and YFSETQ. Trimming took off 4 bases at V and 2 bases at J, with 15 bases between the two ends. The CDR3 coding sequence is TGCGCCAGCAGCGTTTCGAGACAGATACAAGAGACCCAGTACTTC. This translates into CASSVSRQIQETQYF.

The chain employs TRBV30 and TRBJ2-5; TRBD1 matches 9 bases. The V gene's germline CDR1 is GTSNPN and CDR2 SVGIG (reference sequence). V trimming: 5 bases; J trimming: 4 bases; junction bases outside the gene matches: 5. The CDR3 sequence is 13 residues long. Written as DNA, the CDR3 is TGTGCCTGGGGACAGGGGAACGGAGAGACCCAGTACTTC. This translates into CAWGQGNGETQYF.

The gene calls are TRBV20-1 and TRBJ1-1; no reliable D call. Germline V gene lookup returns CDR1 DFQATT and CDR2 SNEGSKA (reference sequence). The V end lost 3 bases, the J end lost 4 bases, and 9 bases lay between the germline ends. CDR3 size: 12 residues. The CDR3 region is CSASLGSTEAFF. CDR3 nucleotides: TGCAGTGCTAGTCTGGGGAGCACTGAAGCTTTCTTT.

This clone was counted many times. The V and J genes are TRBV3-1 (or the pseudogene TRBV3-2) and TRBJ2-4; D unresolved. The CDR3 length is 12 residues. V dropped 4 bases and J dropped 6 bases, with 7 bases sitting between them. Germline values: CDR1 LGHDT, CDR2 YNNKEL (reference sequence). In DNA form, the CDR3 reads TGTGCCAGCAGCCCGACGGGAAACATTCAGTACTTC. As protein: CASSPTGNIQYF.

The genes are TRBV5-4 and TRBJ1-1, with TRBD1 as a possible D gene (6 bases). This CDR3 region has 15 residues. Deletions cut 4 bases from V and 2 bases from J, with 15 bases between. Germline V gives CDR1 SGHNT, CDR2 YYREEE (reference sequence). The CDR3 protein is CASSPPTGLNTEAFF. The DNA of the CDR3 is TGTGCCAGCAGCCCGCCGACAGGTCTAAACACTGAAGCTTTCTTT.

The chain couples TRBV3-1 (or the pseudogene TRBV3-2) to TRBJ1-4; D gene unclear. The V end was cut by 0 bases, the J end by 0 bases, with 14 bases between. This CDR3 spans 18 amino acids. Germline CDR1 reads LGHDT; CDR2 reads YNNKEL (reference sequence). For the CDR3, the DNA is TGTGCCAGCAGCCAAGATTGGGAGACACACGCAACTAATGAAAAACTGTTTTTT. The encoded protein is CASSQDWETHATNEKLFF.

CDR3 residues: CASSFYLDPGLGGDTQYF. Here the CDR3 DNA reads TGTGCCAGCAGCTTTTATCTGGATCCGGGACTAGGAGGAGATACGCAGTATTTT. The V and J genes are TRBV7-6 and TRBJ2-3, with TRBD2 identical over 8 bases. The CDR3 has 18 amino acids. Trimming removed 3 bases from V and 5 bases from J; junction bases left unmatched: 16. CDR1 and CDR2 from the germline V gene are SGHVS and FNYEAQ.

The gene calls are TRBV7-9 and TRBJ2-7, with TRBD1 identical over 8 bases. J was trimmed by 6 bases and V by 3 bases; bases with no gene match: 4. The length of the CDR3 is 13 residues. Germline lookup yields CDR1 SEHNR and CDR2 FQNEAQ (reference sequence). The DNA for the CDR3 is TGTGCCAGCAGCTTCAACAGGGGGTCCGAGCAGTACGTC. Its protein product is CASSFNRGSEQYV.

In its sample, this clone was seen a few times. This chain connects TRBV5-5 to TRBJ1-2; no clear D gene. The V end was cut by 6 bases, the J end by 4 bases, with 10 bases between. This CDR3 has 12 amino acids. Germline loops: CDR1 SGHKS, CDR2 YYEKEE (reference sequence). CDR3 protein: CASTVEGYGYTF. The CDR3 region has the DNA TGTGCCAGCACCGTGGAGGGCTATGGCTACACCTTC.

V is TRBV5-4 and J is TRBJ2-5; 10 bases are a match to TRBD1. The CDR3 contains 14 residues. The V gene's germline CDR1 is SGHNT and CDR2 YYREEE (reference sequence). V gave up 0 bases and J gave up 4 bases; unmatched junction bases: 0. The CDR3: CASSLGQGAETQYF. The DNA of the CDR3 is TGTGCCAGCAGCTTGGGACAGGGGGCAGAGACCCAGTACTTC.

This clone was observed a single time. V gene TRBV5-4 combines with J gene TRBJ2-7, with D possibly matching TRBD2 (6 bases). CDR3 length: 15 amino acids. Germline-derived CDR1 and CDR2 are SGHNT and YYREEE (reference sequence). Trimming pared 4 bases from V and 4 bases from J, leaving 18 bases between. CDR3 sequence reads: CASSPRLRGKYEQYV. Here the CDR3 DNA reads TGTGCCAGCAGCCCGCGGCTCCGGGGGAAATACGAGCAGTACGTC.